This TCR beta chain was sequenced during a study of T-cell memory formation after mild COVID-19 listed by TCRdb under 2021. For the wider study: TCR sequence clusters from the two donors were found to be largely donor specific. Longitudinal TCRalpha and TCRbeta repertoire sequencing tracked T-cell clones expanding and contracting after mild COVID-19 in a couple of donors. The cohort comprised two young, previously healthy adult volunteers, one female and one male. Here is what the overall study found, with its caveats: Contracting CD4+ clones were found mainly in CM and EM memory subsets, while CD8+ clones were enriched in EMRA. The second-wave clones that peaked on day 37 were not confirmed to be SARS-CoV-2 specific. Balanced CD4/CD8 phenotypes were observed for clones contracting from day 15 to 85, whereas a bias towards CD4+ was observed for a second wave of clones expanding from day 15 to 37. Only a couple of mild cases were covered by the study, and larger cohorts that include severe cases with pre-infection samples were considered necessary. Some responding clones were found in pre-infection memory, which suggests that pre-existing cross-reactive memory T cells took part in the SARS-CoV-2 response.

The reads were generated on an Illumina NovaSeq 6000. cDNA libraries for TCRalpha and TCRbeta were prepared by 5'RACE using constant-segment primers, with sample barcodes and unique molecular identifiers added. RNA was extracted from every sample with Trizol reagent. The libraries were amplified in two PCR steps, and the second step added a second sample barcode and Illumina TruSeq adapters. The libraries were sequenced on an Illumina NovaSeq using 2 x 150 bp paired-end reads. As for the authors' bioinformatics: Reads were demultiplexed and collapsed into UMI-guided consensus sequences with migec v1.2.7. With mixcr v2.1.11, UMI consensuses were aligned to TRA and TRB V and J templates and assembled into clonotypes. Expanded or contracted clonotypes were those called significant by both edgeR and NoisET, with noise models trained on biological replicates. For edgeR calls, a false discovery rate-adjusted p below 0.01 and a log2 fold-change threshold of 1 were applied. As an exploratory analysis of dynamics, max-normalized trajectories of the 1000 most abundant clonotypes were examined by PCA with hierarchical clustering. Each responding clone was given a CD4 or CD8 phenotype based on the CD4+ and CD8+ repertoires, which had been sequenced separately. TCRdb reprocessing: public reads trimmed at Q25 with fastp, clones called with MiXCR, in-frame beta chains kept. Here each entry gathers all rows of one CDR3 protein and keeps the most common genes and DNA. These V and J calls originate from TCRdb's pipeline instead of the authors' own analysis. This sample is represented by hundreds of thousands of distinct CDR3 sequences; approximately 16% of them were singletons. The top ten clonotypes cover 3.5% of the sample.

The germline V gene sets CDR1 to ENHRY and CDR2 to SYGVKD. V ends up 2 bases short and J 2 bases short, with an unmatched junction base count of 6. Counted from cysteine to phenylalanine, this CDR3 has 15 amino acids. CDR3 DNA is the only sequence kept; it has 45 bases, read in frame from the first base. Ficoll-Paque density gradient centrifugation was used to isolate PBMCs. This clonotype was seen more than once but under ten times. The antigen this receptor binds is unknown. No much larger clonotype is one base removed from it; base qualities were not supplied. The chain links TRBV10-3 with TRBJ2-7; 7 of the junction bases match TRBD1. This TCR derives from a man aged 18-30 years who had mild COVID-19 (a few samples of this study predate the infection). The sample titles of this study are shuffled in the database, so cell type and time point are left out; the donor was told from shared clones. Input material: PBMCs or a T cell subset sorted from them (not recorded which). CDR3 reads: CAISEGQAKTYEQYF. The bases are TGTGCCATCAGTGAGGGACAGGCGAAAACCTACGAGCAGTACTTC.